This T cell receptor (beta chain) appears in the sequencing data of a study of molecular identifiers for immune sequencing clone quantification. TCRdb reanalysed the PCR reads using MiXCR and keeps one entry per CDR3 protein. Here the sample spans some 320,000 distinct CDR3 sequences, about a fifth being singletons. The CDR3 has 17 residues. Trimming removed 5 bases from V and 0 bases from J, with 19 bases in between. Germline CDR1 reads LNHDA; CDR2 reads SQIVND (reference sequence). This rearrangement joins TRBV19 to TRBJ2-5, with a possible D match to TRBD1 (6 bases). Material: naive CD8+ T cells from blood, with Jurkat cell RNA spiked in. The subset denotes: FACS-sorted CD8+CD4-CCR7+CD45RA+ naive T cells. The TCR was taken from a human donor in good health. Some libraries in this study had Jurkat cell RNA spiked in. CDR3 nucleotide sequence: TGTGCCAGTAGTGGATGGACAGAGTCGACGTACCAAGAGACCCAGTACTTC. It is translated as CASSGWTESTYQETQYF.